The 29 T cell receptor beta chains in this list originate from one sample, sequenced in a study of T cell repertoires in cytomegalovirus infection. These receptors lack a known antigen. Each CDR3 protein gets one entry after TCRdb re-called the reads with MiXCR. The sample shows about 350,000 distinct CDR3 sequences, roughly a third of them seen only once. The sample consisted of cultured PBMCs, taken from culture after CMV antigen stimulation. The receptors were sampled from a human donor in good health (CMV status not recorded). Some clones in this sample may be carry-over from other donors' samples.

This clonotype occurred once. The CDR3 loop reads CASRQPSGRTADTQYF. The CDR3 DNA reads as TGTGCCAGCAGACAACCTAGCGGGAGGACCGCAGATACGCAGTATTTT. The chain combines TRBV6-2 or TRBV6-3 with TRBJ2-3; 11 positions agree with TRBD2. V shed 6 bases and J 4 bases; nucleotides not matched to a gene: 9. This CDR3 comprises 16 residues. Germline V gene data show CDR1 as MNHEY and CDR2 as SVGEGT.

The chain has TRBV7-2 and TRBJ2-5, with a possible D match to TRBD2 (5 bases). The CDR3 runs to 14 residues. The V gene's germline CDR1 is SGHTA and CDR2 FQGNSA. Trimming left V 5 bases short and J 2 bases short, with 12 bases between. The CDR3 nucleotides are TGTGCCAGCAGCCTGAGACGGGAACAAGAGACCCAGTACTTC. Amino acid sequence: CASSLRREQETQYF.

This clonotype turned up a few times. The CDR3 is CASSLTGRYEQYF. DNA for the CDR3: TGTGCCAGCAGTTTAACAGGGAGGTACGAGCAGTACTTC. The genes are TRBV28 and TRBJ2-7, with D perhaps being TRBD1 or TRBD2 (6 bases each). V lost 2 bases, J lost 4 bases, and 9 bases lay in between. The germline gives CDR1 MDHEN, CDR2 SYDVKM. CDR3 length: 13 amino acids.

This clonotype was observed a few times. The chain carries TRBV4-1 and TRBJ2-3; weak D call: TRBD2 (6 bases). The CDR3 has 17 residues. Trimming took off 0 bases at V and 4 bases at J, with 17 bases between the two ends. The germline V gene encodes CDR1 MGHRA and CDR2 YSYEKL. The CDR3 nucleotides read TGCGCCAGCAGCCAAGATGGAGCAGGGATAGCGGCAGATACGCAGTATTTT. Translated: CASSQDGAGIAADTQYF.

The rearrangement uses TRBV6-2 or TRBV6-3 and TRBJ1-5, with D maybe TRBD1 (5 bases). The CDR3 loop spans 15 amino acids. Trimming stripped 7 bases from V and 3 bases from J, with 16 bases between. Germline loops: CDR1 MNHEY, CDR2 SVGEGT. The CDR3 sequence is CASTVEGLVNQPQHF. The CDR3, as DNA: TGTGCCAGCACCGTCGAGGGGCTCGTCAATCAGCCCCAGCATTTT.

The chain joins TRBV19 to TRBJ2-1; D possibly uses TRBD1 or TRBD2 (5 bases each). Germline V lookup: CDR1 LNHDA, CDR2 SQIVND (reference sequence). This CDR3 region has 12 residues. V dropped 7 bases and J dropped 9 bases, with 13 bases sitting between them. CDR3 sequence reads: CASTWGAGEQFF. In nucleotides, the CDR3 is TGTGCCAGTACCTGGGGCGCGGGTGAGCAGTTCTTC.

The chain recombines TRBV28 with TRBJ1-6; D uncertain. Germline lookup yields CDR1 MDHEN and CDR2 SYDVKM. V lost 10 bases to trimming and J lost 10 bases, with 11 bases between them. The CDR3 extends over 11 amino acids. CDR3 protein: CATAERSPLHF. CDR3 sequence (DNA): TGTGCCACCGCGGAGAGGTCACCCCTCCACTTT.

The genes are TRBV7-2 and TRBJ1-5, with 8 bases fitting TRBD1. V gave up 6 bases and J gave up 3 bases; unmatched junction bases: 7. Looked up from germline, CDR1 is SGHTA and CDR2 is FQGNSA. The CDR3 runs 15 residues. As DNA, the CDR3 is TGTGCCAGCAGACCTACAGGGGGGTACAATCAGCCCCAGCATTTT. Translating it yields CASRPTGGYNQPQHF.

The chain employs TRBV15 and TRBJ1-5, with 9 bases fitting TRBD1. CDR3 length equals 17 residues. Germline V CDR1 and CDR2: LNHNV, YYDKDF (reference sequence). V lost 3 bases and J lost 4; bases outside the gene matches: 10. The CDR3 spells CATSSLQGARGNQPQHF. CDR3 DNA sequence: TGTGCCACCAGCAGTCTACAGGGGGCGAGGGGAAATCAGCCCCAGCATTTT.

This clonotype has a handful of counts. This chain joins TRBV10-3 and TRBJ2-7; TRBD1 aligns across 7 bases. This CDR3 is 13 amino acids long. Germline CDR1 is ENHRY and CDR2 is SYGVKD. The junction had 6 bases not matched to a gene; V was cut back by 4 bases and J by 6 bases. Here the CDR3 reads CAISGTGRGEQYV. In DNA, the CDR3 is TGTGCCATCAGTGGGACAGGCCGGGGCGAGCAGTACGTC.

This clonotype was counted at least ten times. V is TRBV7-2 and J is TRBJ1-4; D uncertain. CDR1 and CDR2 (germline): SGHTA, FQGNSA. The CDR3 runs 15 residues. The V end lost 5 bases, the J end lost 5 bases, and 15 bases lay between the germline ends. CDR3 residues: CASSRYLQENEKLFF. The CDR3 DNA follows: TGTGCCAGCAGCCGATATCTTCAGGAAAATGAAAAACTGTTTTTT.

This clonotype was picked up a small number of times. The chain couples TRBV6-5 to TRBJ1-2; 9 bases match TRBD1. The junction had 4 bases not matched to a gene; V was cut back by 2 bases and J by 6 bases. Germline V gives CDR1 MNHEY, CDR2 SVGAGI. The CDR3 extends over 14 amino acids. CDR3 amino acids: CASSYPGQGNGYTF. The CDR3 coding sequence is TGTGCCAGCAGTTACCCTGGACAGGGGAATGGCTACACCTTC.

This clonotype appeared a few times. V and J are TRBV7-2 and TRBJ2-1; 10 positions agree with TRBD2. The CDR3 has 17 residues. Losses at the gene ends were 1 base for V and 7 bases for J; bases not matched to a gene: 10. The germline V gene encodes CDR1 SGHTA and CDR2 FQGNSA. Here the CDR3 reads CASSLVRGGLAINEQFF. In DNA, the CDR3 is TGTGCCAGCAGCTTAGTTAGAGGGGGACTAGCGATAAATGAGCAGTTCTTC.

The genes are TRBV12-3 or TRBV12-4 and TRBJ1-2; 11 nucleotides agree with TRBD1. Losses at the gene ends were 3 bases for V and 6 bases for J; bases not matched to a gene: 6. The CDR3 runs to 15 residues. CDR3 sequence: CASSFRTGGLDGYTF. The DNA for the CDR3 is TGTGCCAGCAGTTTCCGGACAGGGGGCTTAGATGGCTACACCTTC.

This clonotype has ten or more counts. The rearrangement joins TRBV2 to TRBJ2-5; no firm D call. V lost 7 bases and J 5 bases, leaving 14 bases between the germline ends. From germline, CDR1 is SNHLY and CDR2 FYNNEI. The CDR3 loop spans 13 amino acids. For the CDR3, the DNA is TGTGCCAGCAATATAGATTACTCTGAGACCCAGTACTTC. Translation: CASNIDYSETQYF.

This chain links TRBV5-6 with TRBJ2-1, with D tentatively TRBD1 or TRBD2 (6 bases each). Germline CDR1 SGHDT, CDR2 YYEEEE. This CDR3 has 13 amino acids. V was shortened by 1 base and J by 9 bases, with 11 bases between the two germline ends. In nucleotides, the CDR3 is TGTGCCAGCAGCTTGTACCCGGGGGCTGAGCAGTTCTTC. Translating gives CASSLYPGAEQFF. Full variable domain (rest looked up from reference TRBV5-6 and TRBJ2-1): DAGVTQSPTHLIKTRGQQVTLRCSPKSGHDTVSWYQQALGQGPQFIFQYYEEEERQRGNFPDRFSGHQFPNYSSELNVNALLLGDSALYLCASSLYPGAEQFFGPGTRLTVL.

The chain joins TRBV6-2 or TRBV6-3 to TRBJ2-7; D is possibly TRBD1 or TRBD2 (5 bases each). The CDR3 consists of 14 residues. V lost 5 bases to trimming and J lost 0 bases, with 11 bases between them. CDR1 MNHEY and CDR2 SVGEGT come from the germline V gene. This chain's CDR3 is CASSVGRGSYEQYF. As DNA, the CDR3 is TGTGCCAGCAGTGTGGGACGCGGCTCCTACGAGCAGTACTTC.

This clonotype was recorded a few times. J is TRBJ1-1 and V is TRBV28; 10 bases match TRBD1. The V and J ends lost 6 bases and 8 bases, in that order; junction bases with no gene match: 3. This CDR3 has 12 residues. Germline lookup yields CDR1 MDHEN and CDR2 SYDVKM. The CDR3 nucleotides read TGTGCCAGCAGGCTGGGACAGGGGGAAGCTTTCTTT. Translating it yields CASRLGQGEAFF. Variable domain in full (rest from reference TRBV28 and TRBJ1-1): DVKVTQSSRYLVKRTGEKVFLECVQDMDHENMFWYRQDPGLGLRLIYFSYDVKMKEKGDIPEGYSVSREKKERFSLILESASTNQTSMYLCASRLGQGEAFFGQGTRLTVV.

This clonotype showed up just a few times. CDR3 sequence reads: CASSNSYAEAFF. In nucleotides, the CDR3 is TGTGCCAGCAGCAACTCCTACGCCGAAGCTTTCTTT. The rearrangement links TRBV27 to TRBJ1-1; D call uncertain. There are 12 residues in the CDR3. V was trimmed by 6 bases and J by 8 bases, leaving 13 bases between them. Per germline, CDR1 MNHEY and CDR2 SMNVEV (reference sequence).

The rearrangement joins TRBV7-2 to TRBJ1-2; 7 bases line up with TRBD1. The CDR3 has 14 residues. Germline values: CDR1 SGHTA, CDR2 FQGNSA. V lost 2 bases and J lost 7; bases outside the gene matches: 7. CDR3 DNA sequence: TGTGCCAGCAGCTTATTACAGGGGCTCGCTGGCTACACCTTC. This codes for CASSLLQGLAGYTF.

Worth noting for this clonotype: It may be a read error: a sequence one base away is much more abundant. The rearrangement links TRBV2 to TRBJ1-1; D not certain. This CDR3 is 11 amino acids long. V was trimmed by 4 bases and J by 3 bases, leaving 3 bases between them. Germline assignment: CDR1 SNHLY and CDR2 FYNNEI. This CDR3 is CASSVHTEAFF. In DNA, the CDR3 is TGTGCCAGCAGTGTACACACTGAAGCTTTCTTT.

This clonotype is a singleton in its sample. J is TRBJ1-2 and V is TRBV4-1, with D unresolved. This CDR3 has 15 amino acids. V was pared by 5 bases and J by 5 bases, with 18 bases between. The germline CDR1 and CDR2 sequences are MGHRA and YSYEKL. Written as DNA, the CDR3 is TGCGCCAGCAGCAGTGGTATGGTGGTTGAGTATGGCTACACCTTC. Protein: CASSSGMVVEYGYTF.

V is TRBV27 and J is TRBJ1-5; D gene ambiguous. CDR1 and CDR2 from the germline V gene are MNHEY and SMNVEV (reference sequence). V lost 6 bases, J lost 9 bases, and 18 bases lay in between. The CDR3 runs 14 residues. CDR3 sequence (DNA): TGTGCCAGCAGCCACGTAGCCCATAAACGGCCCCAGCATTTT. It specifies CASSHVAHKRPQHF.

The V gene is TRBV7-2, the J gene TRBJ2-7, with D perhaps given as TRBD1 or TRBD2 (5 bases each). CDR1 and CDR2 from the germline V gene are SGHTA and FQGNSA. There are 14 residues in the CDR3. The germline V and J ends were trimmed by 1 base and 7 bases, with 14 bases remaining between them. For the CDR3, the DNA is TGTGCCAGCAGCTTAGGGCCGGGGCCAGGGGAGCAGTACTTC. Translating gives CASSLGPGPGEQYF.

The CDR3 DNA reads TGTGCCTCCGGGGGGGCGAGCACCGGGGAGCTGTTTTTT. Its translation is CASGGASTGELFF. This chain connects TRBV19 to TRBJ2-2; 8 positions agree with TRBD2. The CDR3 extends over 13 amino acids. Per the germline V gene, CDR1 is LNHDA and CDR2 is SQIVND (reference sequence). Germline trimming cut 11 bases from V and 4 bases from J; bases unmatched to any gene: 6.

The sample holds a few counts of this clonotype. The CDR3 DNA reads TGTGCCTGGAGTGTAGGGACGGTCAACACTGAAGCTTTCTTT. Protein product: CAWSVGTVNTEAFF. The chain is built from TRBV30 and TRBJ1-1, with D possibly matching TRBD1 (5 bases). The CDR3 has 14 residues. Germline V CDR1 and CDR2: GTSNPN, SVGIG (reference sequence). The ends were cut back, 0 bases at V and 2 bases at J, with 10 bases in the middle.

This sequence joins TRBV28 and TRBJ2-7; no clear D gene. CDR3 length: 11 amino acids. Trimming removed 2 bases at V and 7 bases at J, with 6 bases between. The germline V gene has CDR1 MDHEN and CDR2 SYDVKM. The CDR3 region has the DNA TGTGCCAGCAGTTTAGAGGTTGAGCAGTACTTC. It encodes CASSLEVEQYF. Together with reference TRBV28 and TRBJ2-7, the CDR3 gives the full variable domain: DVKVTQSSRYLVKRTGEKVFLECVQDMDHENMFWYRQDPGLGLRLIYFSYDVKMKEKGDIPEGYSVSREKKERFSLILESASTNQTSMYLCASSLEVEQYFGPGTRLTVT.

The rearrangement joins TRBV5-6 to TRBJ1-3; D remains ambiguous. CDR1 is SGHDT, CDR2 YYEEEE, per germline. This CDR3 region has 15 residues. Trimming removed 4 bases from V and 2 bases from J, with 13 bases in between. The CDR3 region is CASSLTFQAGNTIYF. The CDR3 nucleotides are TGTGCCAGCAGCCTTACGTTCCAAGCTGGAAACACCATATATTTT.

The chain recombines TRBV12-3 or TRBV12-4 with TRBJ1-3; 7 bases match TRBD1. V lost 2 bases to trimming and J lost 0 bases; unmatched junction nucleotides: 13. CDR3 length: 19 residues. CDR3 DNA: TGTGCCAGCAGTTTATTCCTGATTACGGGGACAGCCTCTGGAAACACCATATATTTT. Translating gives CASSLFLITGTASGNTIYF.